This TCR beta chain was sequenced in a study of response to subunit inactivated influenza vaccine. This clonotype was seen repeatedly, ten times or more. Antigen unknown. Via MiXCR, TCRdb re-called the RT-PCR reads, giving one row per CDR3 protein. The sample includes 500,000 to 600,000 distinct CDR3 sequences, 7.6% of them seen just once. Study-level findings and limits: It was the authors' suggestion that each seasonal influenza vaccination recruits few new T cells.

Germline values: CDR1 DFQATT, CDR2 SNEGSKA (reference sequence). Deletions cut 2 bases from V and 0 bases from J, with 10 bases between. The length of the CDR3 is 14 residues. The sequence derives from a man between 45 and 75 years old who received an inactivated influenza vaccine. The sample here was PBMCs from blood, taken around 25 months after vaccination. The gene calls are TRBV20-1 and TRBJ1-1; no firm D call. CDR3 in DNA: TGCAGTGCTAGACCGACGGGGATGAACACTGAAGCTTTCTTT. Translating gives CSARPTGMNTEAFF.